The 17 T cell receptor beta chains below were found in one sample sequenced in a study of human T cells and chemical hapten exposure. One entry per CDR3 protein results from TCRdb running MiXCR on the RACE reads. There are roughly 50,000 distinct CDR3 sequences in the sample; roughly a tenth occur only once, and around 17% lies in the top ten. Time point given: patch test 3, about 24 weeks after DPC sensitization. Treatment: therapeutic diphenylcyclopropenone sensitization with weekly scalp DPC. Sequencing used whole blood, obtained in connection with sensitization to the hapten diphenylcyclopropenone (DPC). These receptors all stem from a woman in her thirties or forties with alopecia areata. Some clones in this sample may be carry-over from other donors' samples.

This clonotype was detected only a few times. This chain uses TRBV9 with TRBJ2-7; no definite D call. This CDR3 is built from 13 residues. The germline CDR1 and CDR2 sequences are SGDLS and YYNGEE. V lost 4 bases and J lost 4, with 12 bases in between. The CDR3 spells CASSRSTGYEQYF. CDR3 bases: TGTGCCAGCAGCCGAAGCACCGGGTACGAGCAGTACTTC.

This clonotype was seen repeatedly, ten times or more. At one end, the junction sequence differs from germline, possibly due to a read error. This chain uses TRBV12-3 or TRBV12-4 with TRBJ2-1; 8 bases agree with TRBD2. The CDR3 contains 16 residues. In nucleotides, the CDR3 is TGTGCCAGCAGTCCGTCTAGCGGGTTTTCCTCCAATGAGCAGTTCTTC. Its protein product is CASSPSSGFSSNEQFF.

This clonotype was found many times. Written as DNA, the CDR3 is TGTGCCAGCAGCTTAGTTCAGGGAGGGGGAACTGAAGCTTTCTTT. It encodes CASSLVQGGGTEAFF. The V and J genes are TRBV7-6 and TRBJ1-1; D might be TRBD1 (6 bases). Germline CDR1 and CDR2: SGHVS and FNYEAQ. The CDR3 runs 15 residues. Trimming cost V 1 base and J 5 bases, with 14 bases left between them.

The gene calls are TRBV30 and TRBJ2-7; possibly TRBD2 for D (5 bases). The CDR3 consists of 13 residues. The ends were cut back, 5 bases at V and 3 bases at J, with 14 bases in the middle. The germline gives CDR1 GTSNPN, CDR2 SVGIG (reference sequence). In DNA form, the CDR3 reads TGTGCCTGGCGGGAACCGGGCCTCTACGAGCAGTACTTC. Translating gives CAWREPGLYEQYF.

There are many counts of this clonotype. J is TRBJ1-5 and V is TRBV6-1; 9 bases agree with TRBD1. The V and J ends lost 2 bases and 1 base, in that order; junction bases with no gene match: 12. The CDR3 runs to 19 residues. The germline V gene encodes CDR1 MNHNS and CDR2 SASEGT. The chain's CDR3 is CASSEMFGWGQGSNQPQHF. The CDR3 DNA follows: TGTGCCAGCAGTGAAATGTTCGGCTGGGGACAGGGAAGCAATCAGCCCCAGCATTTT.

Only a few counts were recorded for this clonotype. V gene TRBV28 combines with J gene TRBJ2-7; 7 positions match TRBD2. The CDR3 has 13 amino acids. Germline V gene data show CDR1 as MDHEN and CDR2 as SYDVKM. The trim removed 10 bases at V and 0 bases at J, leaving 6 bases unmatched. The CDR3 DNA reads TGTGCCAACTCCGGGACTAACTCCTACGAGCAGTACTTC. Translation gives CANSGTNSYEQYF.

This clonotype appeared many times. The chain carries TRBV12-2 and TRBJ1-1; the D call TRBD1 from the table was never checked on the DNA. TRBV12-2 is termed a pseudogene. CDR3 length equals 20 residues. CDR3 coding DNA: TGTGCAAGTCGACATCGATCGAAAATGGTACCGGGGCAGGCGAACACTGAAGCTTTCTTT. As protein: CASRHRSKMVPGQANTEAFF.

This clonotype was counted many times. The CDR3 DNA reads as TGCAGTGCTAGAGATCCGAGCGGGGTTCAGGATACGCAGTATTTT. This gives the protein CSARDPSGVQDTQYF. The rearrangement joins TRBV20-1 to TRBJ2-3, with TRBD2 matching over 7 bases. The junction had 9 bases not matched to a gene; V was cut back by 0 bases and J by 6 bases. CDR3 length equals 15 residues. Germline V gene data show CDR1 as DFQATT and CDR2 as SNEGSKA (reference sequence).

V is TRBV15 and J is TRBJ2-3, with a possible D match to TRBD2 (6 bases). CDR3 length equals 16 residues. Germline V gene data show CDR1 as LNHNV and CDR2 as YYDKDF (reference sequence). The ends were cut back, 1 base at V and 4 bases at J, with 15 bases in the middle. The CDR3 DNA sequence: TGTGCCACCAGCAGAGGGACGCGGGGAGGCGCAGATACGCAGTATTTT. Protein: CATSRGTRGGADTQYF. The full variable domain, completed using reference TRBV15 and TRBJ2-3, is DAMVIQNPRYQVTQFGKPVTLSCSQTLNHNVMYWYQQKSSQAPKLLFHYYDKDFNNEADTPDNFQSRRPNTSFCFLDIRSPGLGDTAMYLCATSRGTRGGADTQYFGPGTRLTVL.

This sequence joins TRBV12-3 or TRBV12-4 and TRBJ2-3, with TRBD2 matching over 12 bases. The V segment lost 5 bases and the J segment 5 bases; nucleotides outside the gene matches: 11. This CDR3 comprises 17 residues. The CDR3 loop reads CASSPRLAGGPVDTQYF. The CDR3 bases are TGTGCCAGCAGTCCCCGGCTAGCGGGGGGGCCGGTAGATACGCAGTATTTT.

The J gene is TRBJ2-1, the V gene TRBV7-2; no reliable D call. Deletions cut 2 bases from V and 0 bases from J, with 11 bases between. Germline V gene sequence: CDR1 SGHTA, CDR2 FQGNSA. There are 16 residues in the CDR3. In nucleotides, the CDR3 is TGTGCCAGCAGCTTAATTCGGAGTAGCTCCTACAATGAGCAGTTCTTC. Protein product: CASSLIRSSSYNEQFF.

This clonotype was seen only a few times. The V and J genes are TRBV3-1 and TRBJ2-3; D possibly corresponds to TRBD2 (5 bases). V shed 5 bases and J shed 4 bases, with 16 bases lying between them. In germline, CDR1 is LGHDT, CDR2 YNNKEL (reference sequence). The CDR3 spans 15 residues. The CDR3 loop is CASSDSTPGADTQYF. The CDR3 DNA reads as TGTGCCAGCAGCGACTCGACTCCCGGGGCAGATACGCAGTATTTT.

This clonotype was observed at least ten times. This rearrangement joins TRBV2 to TRBJ1-6; D uncertain. Germline values: CDR1 SNHLY, CDR2 FYNNEI. V lost 5 bases and J 8 bases, leaving 13 bases between the germline ends. The CDR3 runs 14 residues. The CDR3 sequence is CASSLWGDDSPLHF. The DNA of the CDR3 is TGTGCCAGCAGTCTGTGGGGTGATGATTCACCCCTCCACTTT.

There are many counts of this clonotype. CDR3 residues: CASSQDLGPGYTF. CDR3 in DNA: TGCGCCAGCAGCCAAGATCTTGGTCCCGGCTACACCTTC. This chain joins TRBV4-3 and TRBJ1-2; the D is unclear. The CDR3 contains 13 residues. Deletions cut 0 bases from V and 8 bases from J, with 10 bases between. Germline V gene sequence: CDR1 LGHNA, CDR2 YSLEER.

In this sample, this clonotype turned up a few times. The V gene is TRBV7-8, the J gene TRBJ1-2, with TRBD1 identical over 7 bases. This CDR3 has 13 residues. Germline V gene sequence: CDR1 SGHVS, CDR2 FQNEAQ. J lost 4 bases, V lost 5 bases, and 4 bases had no gene match. CDR3 in DNA: TGTGCCAGCAGCCAAGACAGGGCCTATGGCTACACCTTC. It codes for CASSQDRAYGYTF.

The chain carries TRBV15 and TRBJ1-1; TRBD1 agrees at 7 bases. In germline, CDR1 is LNHNV, CDR2 YYDKDF (reference sequence). Germline trimming cut 5 bases from V and 4 bases from J; bases unmatched to any gene: 10. The CDR3 extends over 15 amino acids. CDR3 in amino acids: CATSSIGRGLTEAFF. CDR3 DNA: TGTGCCACCAGCTCTATCGGGAGGGGGCTCACTGAAGCTTTCTTT.

Relative to its sample, this clonotype is hyperexpanded. The rearrangement joins TRBV25-1 to TRBJ2-1; TRBD2 agrees at 9 bases. J gave up 5 bases and V 3 bases, and 5 bases lay outside the gene matches. The CDR3 totals 15 residues. Germline V gene lookup returns CDR1 MGHDK and CDR2 SYGVNS. This CDR3 reads CASSEVASGDNEQFF. CDR3 bases: TGTGCCAGCAGTGAGGTGGCTAGCGGGGACAATGAGCAGTTCTTC.